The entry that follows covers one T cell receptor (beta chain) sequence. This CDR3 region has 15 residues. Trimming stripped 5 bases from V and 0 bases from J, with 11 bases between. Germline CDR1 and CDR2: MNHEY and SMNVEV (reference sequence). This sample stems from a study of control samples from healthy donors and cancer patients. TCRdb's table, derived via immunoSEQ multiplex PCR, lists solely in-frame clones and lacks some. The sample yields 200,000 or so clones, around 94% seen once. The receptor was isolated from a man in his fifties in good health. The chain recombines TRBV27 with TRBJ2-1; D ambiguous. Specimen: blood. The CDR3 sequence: CASSRPLSSYNEQFF. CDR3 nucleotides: TGTGCCAGCAGTCGGCCCCTCAGCTCCTACAATGAGCAGTTCTTC.